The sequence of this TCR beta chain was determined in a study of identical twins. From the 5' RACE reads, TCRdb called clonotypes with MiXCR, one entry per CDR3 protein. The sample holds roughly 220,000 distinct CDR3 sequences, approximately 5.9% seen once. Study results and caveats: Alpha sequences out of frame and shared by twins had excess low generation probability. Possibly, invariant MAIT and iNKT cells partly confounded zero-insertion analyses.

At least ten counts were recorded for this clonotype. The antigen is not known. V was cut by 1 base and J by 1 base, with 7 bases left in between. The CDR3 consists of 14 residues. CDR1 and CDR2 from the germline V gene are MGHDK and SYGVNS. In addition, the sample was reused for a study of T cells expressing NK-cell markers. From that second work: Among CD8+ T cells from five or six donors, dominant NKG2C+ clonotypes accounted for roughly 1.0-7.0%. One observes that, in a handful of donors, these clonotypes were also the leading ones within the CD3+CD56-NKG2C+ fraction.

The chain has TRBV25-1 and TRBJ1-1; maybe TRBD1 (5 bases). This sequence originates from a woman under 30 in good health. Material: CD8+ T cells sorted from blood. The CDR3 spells CASSEWGGNTEAFF. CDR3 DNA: TGTGCCAGCAGTGAATGGGGGGGGAACACTGAAGCTTTCTTT. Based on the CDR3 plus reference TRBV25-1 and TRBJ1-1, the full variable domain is EADIYQTPRYLVIGTGKKITLECSQTMGHDKMYWYQQDPGMELHLIHYSYGVNSTEKGDLSSESTVSRIRTEHFPLTLESARPSHTSQYLCASSEWGGNTEAFFGQGTRLTVV.